This T cell receptor beta chain was identified in a study of blood T cell repertoires in COVID-19. The overall study: COVID-19 samples, acute and convalescent, were from the United States, Italy and Spain.

Produced via immunoSEQ multiplex PCR; TCRdb's table is partial and in-frame only. The sample contains about 160,000 clones, about 80% of which appear only once. While infection was still active, Seattle patients were enrolled and then followed longitudinally. The CDR3 covers 14 residues. Germline assignment: CDR1 LGHNA and CDR2 YNFKEQ. V was pared by 0 bases and J by 9 bases, with 11 bases between. The sample was peripheral blood. This TCR derives from a middle-aged woman with COVID-19, enrolled during active disease. This chain uses TRBV4-2 with TRBJ2-2, with D maybe TRBD2 (5 bases). Written as DNA, the CDR3 is TGTGCCAGCAGCCAAGAAATGGCGGGTCGGGAGCTGTTTTTT. Translated: CASSQEMAGRELFF.